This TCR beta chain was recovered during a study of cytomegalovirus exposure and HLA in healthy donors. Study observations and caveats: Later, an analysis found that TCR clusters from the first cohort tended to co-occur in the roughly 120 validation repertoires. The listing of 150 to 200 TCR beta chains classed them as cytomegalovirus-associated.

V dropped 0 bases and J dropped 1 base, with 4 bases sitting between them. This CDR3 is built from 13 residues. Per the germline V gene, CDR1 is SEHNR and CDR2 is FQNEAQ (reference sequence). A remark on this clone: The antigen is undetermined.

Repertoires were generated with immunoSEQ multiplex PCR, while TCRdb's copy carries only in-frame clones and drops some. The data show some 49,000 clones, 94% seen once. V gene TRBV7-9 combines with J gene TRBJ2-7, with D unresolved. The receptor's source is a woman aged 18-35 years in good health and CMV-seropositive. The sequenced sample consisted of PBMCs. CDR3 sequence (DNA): TGTGCCAGCAGCTTAGCCCTATCCTACGAGCAGTACTTC. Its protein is CASSLALSYEQYF.